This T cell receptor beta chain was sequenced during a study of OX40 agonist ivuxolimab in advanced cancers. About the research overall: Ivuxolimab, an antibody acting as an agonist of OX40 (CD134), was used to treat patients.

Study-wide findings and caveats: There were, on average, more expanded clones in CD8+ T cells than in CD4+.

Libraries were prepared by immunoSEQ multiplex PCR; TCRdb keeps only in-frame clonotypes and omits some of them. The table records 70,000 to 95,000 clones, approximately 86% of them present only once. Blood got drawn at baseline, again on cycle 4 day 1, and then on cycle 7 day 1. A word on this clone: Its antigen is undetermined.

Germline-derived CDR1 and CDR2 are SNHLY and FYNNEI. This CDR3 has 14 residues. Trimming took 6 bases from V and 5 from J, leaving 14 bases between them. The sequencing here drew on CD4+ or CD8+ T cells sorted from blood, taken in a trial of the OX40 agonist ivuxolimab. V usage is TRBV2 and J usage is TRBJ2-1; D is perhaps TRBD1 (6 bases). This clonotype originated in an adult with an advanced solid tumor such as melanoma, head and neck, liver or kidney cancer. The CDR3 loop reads CASRAGQNHNEQFF. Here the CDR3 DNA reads TGTGCCAGCAGGGCCGGACAGAACCACAATGAGCAGTTCTTC.